Sequencing of this TCR beta chain was carried out in a study of cytomegalovirus exposure and HLA in healthy donors. Overall study results and limits: Sequencing likely produced, as an artifact, a cluster of highly shared sequence variants. Immune exposure information available was restricted to CMV serostatus.

With 4 bases clipped from V and 5 bases from J, the junction kept 6 bases outside the gene matches. The CDR3 has 14 residues. CDR1 is SGHDT and CDR2 is YYEEEE in the germline V gene. Turning to this clone: Its cognate antigen is unknown.

13 Jbeta primers and 60 Vbeta primers were used for the PCR. Using immunoSEQ multiplex PCR, the repertoire was profiled, and TCRdb retains in-frame clones only, with some absent. This sample yields approximately 190,000 clones, of which roughly 80% are seen a single time; approximately 1.5% belongs to the top ten. This TCR was sampled from a young woman in good health and CMV-seronegative. The chain joins TRBV5-6 to TRBJ1-1; the match to TRBD1 covers 9 bases. The sequenced sample was PBMCs. The CDR3 sequence is CASSEQGARTEAFF. As DNA, the CDR3 is TGTGCCAGCAGCGAACAGGGGGCACGGACTGAAGCTTTCTTT.